These 10 T cell receptor beta chains share one sample of origin, sequenced in a study of radiotherapy plus CTLA-4 blockade in lung cancer. Generated by immunoSEQ multiplex PCR, the TCRdb table keeps only in-frame clones and is missing some. The sample consists of approximately 94,000 clones, around 84% of them appearing once. Sequenced material: peripheral blood, taken from a patient treated with radiotherapy plus ipilimumab. These receptors came from a human donor with non-small cell lung cancer that progressed on radiotherapy plus ipilimumab.

The chain combines TRBV28 with TRBJ2-7; a weak D match, TRBD1 (6 bases). CDR3 length: 13 amino acids. V lost 5 bases and J 0 bases, leaving 8 bases between the germline ends. Looked up from germline, CDR1 is MDHEN and CDR2 is SYDVKM. Here the CDR3 DNA reads TGTGCCAGCAGTCGGGACATCTCCTACGAGCAGTACTTC. The encoded protein is CASSRDISYEQYF. Using reference TRBV28 and TRBJ2-7 for the parts outside the CDR3, the full variable domain is DVKVTQSSRYLVKRTGEKVFLECVQDMDHENMFWYRQDPGLGLRLIYFSYDVKMKEKGDIPEGYSVSREKKERFSLILESASTNQTSMYLCASSRDISYEQYFGPGTRLTVT.

This clone turned up a few times. The chain combines TRBV5-1 with TRBJ2-3, with 12 bases aligning to TRBD2. With 3 bases clipped from V and 5 bases from J, the junction kept 7 bases outside the gene matches. The germline V gene has CDR1 SGHRS and CDR2 YFSETQ. The CDR3 is 16 amino acids. The CDR3 DNA sequence: TGCGCCAGCAGCTCTAGCGGGAGGGCCTCGCTAGATACGCAGTATTTT. Its protein product is CASSSSGRASLDTQYF.

The genes are TRBV30 and TRBJ2-5; either TRBD1 or TRBD2 may fit D (5 bases each). Germline V lookup: CDR1 GTSNPN, CDR2 SVGIG (reference sequence). Trimming cost V 0 bases and J 4 bases, with 18 bases left between them. The CDR3 is 16 amino acids. The CDR3 here is CAWSVNLGVLGETQYF. CDR3 sequence (DNA): TGTGCCTGGAGTGTCAATCTGGGGGTCTTAGGAGAGACCCAGTACTTC.

The chain is built from TRBV6-5 and TRBJ1-5; possibly TRBD1 for D (5 bases). Trimming cost V 10 bases and J 2 bases, with 18 bases left between them. Germline lookup yields CDR1 MNHEY and CDR2 SVGAGI. CDR3 length equals 15 residues. CDR3 sequence (DNA): TGTGCCATGCCGGGGGGTTGTGGGTGCAATCAGCCCCAGCATTTT. Translated: CAMPGGCGCNQPQHF.

The chain recombines TRBV29-1 with TRBJ2-1; D is unresolved. Trimming stripped 4 bases from V and 0 bases from J, with 19 bases between. The CDR3 is 17 amino acids. CDR1 is SQVTM and CDR2 is ANQGSEA in the germline V gene. This chain's CDR3 is CSVADPDWRSSYNEQFF. The CDR3 DNA sequence: TGCAGCGTTGCGGACCCCGATTGGCGGAGCTCCTACAATGAGCAGTTCTTC.

This clone has more than one count but fewer than ten. The V and J genes are TRBV5-1 and TRBJ2-2, with D possibly matching TRBD1 (6 bases). Germline CDR1 SGHRS, CDR2 YFSETQ. Trimming stripped 0 bases from V and 7 bases from J, with 16 bases between. There are 16 residues in the CDR3. In DNA, the CDR3 is TGCGCCAGCAGCTTGGCGATATCAACAGGGATCGGGGAGCTGTTTTTT. It translates to CASSLAISTGIGELFF.

The chain links TRBV5-1 to TRBJ2-7; 9 bases fit TRBD2. With V trimmed by 0 bases and J by 6 bases, 7 bases remained unmatched. CDR1 is SGHRS and CDR2 is YFSETQ in the germline V gene. The CDR3 has 15 amino acids. The CDR3 region has the DNA TGCGCCAGCAGCTTGGATCCTGGGACTAGCAGCGAGCAGTACTTC. This translates into CASSLDPGTSSEQYF.

The rearrangement links TRBV18 to TRBJ2-5; a weak D match, TRBD1 (6 bases). V shed 5 bases and J shed 1 base, with 8 bases lying between them. Germline CDR1 reads KGHSH; CDR2 reads LQKENI. This CDR3 has 13 amino acids. This CDR3 reads CASSDRRQETQYF. DNA of the CDR3: TGTGCCAGCTCAGACAGGCGCCAAGAGACCCAGTACTTC.

The chain has TRBV7-3 and TRBJ2-2; 8 bases map to TRBD1. V lost 1 base and J lost 7; bases outside the gene matches: 8. The germline gives CDR1 SGHTA, CDR2 FQGTGA. The CDR3 totals 16 residues. The DNA of the CDR3 is TGTGCCAGCAGCTTAATGGCCAGGGGGCTTAACGGGGAGCTGTTTTTT. It encodes CASSLMARGLNGELFF.

The rearrangement uses TRBV2 and TRBJ1-3; D perhaps matches TRBD1 (6 bases). V was pared by 4 bases and J by 3 bases, with 16 bases between. The CDR3 covers 16 residues. Germline CDR1 reads SNHLY; CDR2 reads FYNNEI. The CDR3 is CASSVEGGRGGNTIYF. Here the CDR3 DNA reads TGTGCCAGCAGTGTTGAAGGGGGGCGAGGTGGAAACACCATATATTTT.